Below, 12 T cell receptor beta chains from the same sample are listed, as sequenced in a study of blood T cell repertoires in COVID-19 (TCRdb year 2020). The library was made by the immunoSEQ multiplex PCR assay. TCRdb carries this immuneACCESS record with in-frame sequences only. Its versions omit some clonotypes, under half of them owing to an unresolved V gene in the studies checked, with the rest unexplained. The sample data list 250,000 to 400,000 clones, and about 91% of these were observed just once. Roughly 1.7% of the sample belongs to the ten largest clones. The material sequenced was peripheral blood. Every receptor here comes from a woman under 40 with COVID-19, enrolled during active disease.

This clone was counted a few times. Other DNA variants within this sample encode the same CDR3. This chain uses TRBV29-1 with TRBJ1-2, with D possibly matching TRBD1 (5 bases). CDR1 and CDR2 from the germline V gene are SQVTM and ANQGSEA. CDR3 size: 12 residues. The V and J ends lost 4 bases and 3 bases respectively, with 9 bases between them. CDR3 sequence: CSVGDRYYGYTF. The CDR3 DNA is TGCAGCGTTGGTGACAGATACTATGGCTACACCTTC.

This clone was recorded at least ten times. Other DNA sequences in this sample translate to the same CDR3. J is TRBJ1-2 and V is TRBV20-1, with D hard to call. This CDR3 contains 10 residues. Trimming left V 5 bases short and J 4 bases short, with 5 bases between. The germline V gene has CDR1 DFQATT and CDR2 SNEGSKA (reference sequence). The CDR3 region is CSAGPYGYTF. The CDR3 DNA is TGCAGTGCTGGCCCCTATGGCTACACCTTC.

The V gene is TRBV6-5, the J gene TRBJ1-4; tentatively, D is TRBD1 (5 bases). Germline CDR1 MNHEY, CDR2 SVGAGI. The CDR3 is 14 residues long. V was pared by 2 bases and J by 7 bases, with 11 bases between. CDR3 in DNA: TGTGCCAGCAGTTACCTTAAGGGGTTTGAAAAACTGTTTTTT. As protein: CASSYLKGFEKLFF.

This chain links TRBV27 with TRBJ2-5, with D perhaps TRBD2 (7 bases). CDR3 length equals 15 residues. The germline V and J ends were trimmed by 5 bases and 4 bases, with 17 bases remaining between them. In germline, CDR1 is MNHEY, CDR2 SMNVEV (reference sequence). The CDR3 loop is CASSLSGGARETQYF. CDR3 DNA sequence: TGTGCCAGCAGTCTTAGTGGGGGGGCCAGAGAGACCCAGTACTTC.

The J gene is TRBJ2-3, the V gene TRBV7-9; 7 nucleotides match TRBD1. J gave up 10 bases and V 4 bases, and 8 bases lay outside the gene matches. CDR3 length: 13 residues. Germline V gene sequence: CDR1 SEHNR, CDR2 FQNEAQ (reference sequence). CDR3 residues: CASSSQGQGAQYF. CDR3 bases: TGTGCCAGCAGCTCTCAGGGGCAGGGGGCGCAGTATTTT.

CDR3 in DNA: TGTGCCAGCAGAAGCGGGGGCCTTCAAGAGACCCAGTACTTC. This translates into CASRSGGLQETQYF. The rearrangement links TRBV7-9 to TRBJ2-5; TRBD2 matches at 8 bases. Per germline, CDR1 SEHNR and CDR2 FQNEAQ (reference sequence). The CDR3 spans 14 residues. V lost 6 bases and J lost 2; bases outside the gene matches: 5.

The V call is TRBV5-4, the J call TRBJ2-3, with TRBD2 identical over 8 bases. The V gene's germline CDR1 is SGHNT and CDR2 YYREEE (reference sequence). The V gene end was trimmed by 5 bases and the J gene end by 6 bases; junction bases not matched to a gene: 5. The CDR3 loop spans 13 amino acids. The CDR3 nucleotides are TGTGCCAGCAGGTCGGGGGGGACGGATACGCAGTATTTT. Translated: CASRSGGTDTQYF.

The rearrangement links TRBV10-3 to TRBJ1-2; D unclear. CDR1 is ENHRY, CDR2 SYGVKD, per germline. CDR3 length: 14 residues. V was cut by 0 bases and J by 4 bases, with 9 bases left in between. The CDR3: CAISESASFYGYTF. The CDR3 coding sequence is TGTGCCATCAGTGAGTCGGCCTCTTTCTATGGCTACACCTTC.

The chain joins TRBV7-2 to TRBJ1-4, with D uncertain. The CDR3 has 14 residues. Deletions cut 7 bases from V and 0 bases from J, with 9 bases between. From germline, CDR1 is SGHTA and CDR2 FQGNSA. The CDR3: CASTLGATNEKLFF. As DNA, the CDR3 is TGTGCCAGCACCCTGGGCGCAACTAATGAAAAACTGTTTTTT.

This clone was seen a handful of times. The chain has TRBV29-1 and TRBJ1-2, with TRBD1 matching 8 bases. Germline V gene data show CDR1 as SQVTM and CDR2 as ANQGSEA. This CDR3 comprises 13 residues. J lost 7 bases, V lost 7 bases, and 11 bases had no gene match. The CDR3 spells CSAGNQGASGYTF. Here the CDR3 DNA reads TGCAGCGCAGGAAACCAGGGGGCCAGTGGCTACACCTTC.

CDR3 sequence: CASSSDPRGYEQYF. In DNA, the CDR3 is TGTGCCAGCAGTTCGGACCCCAGGGGGTACGAGCAGTACTTC. This sequence joins TRBV6-5 and TRBJ2-7; the match to TRBD1 covers 7 bases. This CDR3 spans 14 amino acids. The germline CDR1 and CDR2 sequences are MNHEY and SVGAGI. V was pared by 4 bases and J by 4 bases, with 7 bases of the junction left unmatched.

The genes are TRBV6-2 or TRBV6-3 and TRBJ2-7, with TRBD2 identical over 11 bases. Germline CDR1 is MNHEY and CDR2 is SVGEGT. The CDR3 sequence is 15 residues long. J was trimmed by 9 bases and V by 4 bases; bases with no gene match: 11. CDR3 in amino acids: CASSSASGGTSGQYF. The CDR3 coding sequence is TGTGCCAGCAGTTCCGCTAGCGGGGGGACCTCCGGGCAGTACTTC.